These T cell receptor beta chains were read from a single sample in a study of CD8 T cells in ankylosing spondylitis. Each CDR3 protein gets one entry after TCRdb re-called the 5' RACE reads with MiXCR. Among 85,000 to 100,000 distinct CDR3 sequences listed, about 9% were seen once. Sample: blood, either unsorted or a sorted T cell fraction (not recorded which). The receptors derive from a male donor with ankylosing spondylitis or in good health (not recorded which). CDR3s include the opening cysteine and the closing phenylalanine or tryptophan. Each record gives: clone size, D gene, V gene, J gene, CDR3 protein, CDR3 DNA. The D gene is left open where the match is weak. Rows give clone size only sometimes, using once, few, many, or a class for an expanded clone.

size: many; D: TRBD1; V: TRBV7-2; J: TRBJ2-7; CDR3: CASSLGYRGTSYEQYF; DNA: TGTGCCAGCAGCTTAGGTTACAGGGGGACTTCCTACGAGCAGTACTTC
size: NA; D: TRBD1; V: TRBV7-9; J: TRBJ2-3; CDR3: CASSPSWTGKNTQYF; DNA: TGTGCCAGCAGCCCTAGTTGGACAGGGAAGAATACGCAGTATTTT
size: many; D: NA; V: TRBV29-1; J: TRBJ1-1; CDR3: CSVEWRNTEAFF; DNA: TGCAGCGTTGAGTGGAGGAACACTGAAGCTTTCTTT
size: many; D: NA; V: TRBV19; J: TRBJ2-1; CDR3: CASSGPGQTTYNEQFF; DNA: TGTGCCAGTAGTGGCCCAGGACAGACGACCTACAATGAGCAGTTCTTC
size: NA; D: NA; V: TRBV20-1; J: TRBJ2-7; CDR3: CSARPQGHVYWYEQYF; DNA: TGCAGTGCTAGGCCGCAGGGTCACGTCTACTGGTACGAGCAGTACTTC
size: few; D: NA; V: TRBV7-9; J: TRBJ2-7; CDR3: CASSSIRDTGAKGNEQYF; DNA: TGTGCCAGCAGCTCGATCCGGGACACCGGCGCCAAGGGAAACGAGCAGTACTTC
size: many; D: NA; V: TRBV7-6; J: TRBJ2-3; CDR3: CASSSPMGRSYDTQYF; DNA: TGTGCCAGCAGCTCCCCGATGGGGCGATCGTATGATACGCAGTATTTT
size: many; D: NA; V: TRBV6-5; J: TRBJ2-7; CDR3: CASRGLQSYEQYF; DNA: TGTGCCAGCCGAGGGTTACAGTCCTACGAGCAGTACTTC
size: many; D: NA; V: TRBV12-3/TRBV12-4; J: TRBJ1-5; CDR3: CASSLSSGNQPQHF; DNA: TGTGCCAGCAGTTTAAGCTCAGGAAATCAGCCCCAGCATTTT
size: few; D: NA; V: TRBV3-1; J: TRBJ2-5; CDR3: CASSLRIDQETQYF; DNA: TGTGCCAGCAGCCTACGAATAGACCAAGAGACCCAGTACTTC
size: NA; D: NA; V: TRBV12-3/TRBV12-4; J: TRBJ2-6; CDR3: CASSLDRGFPSGANVLTF; DNA: TGTGCCAGCAGTTTAGATCGCGGCTTCCCTAGTGGGGCCAACGTCCTGACTTTC